This TCR beta chain was identified in a study of OX40 agonist ivuxolimab in advanced cancers. Note on this clone: Its antigen is currently unknown.

Overall study findings and caveats: By week 6 at 0.1 to 3.0 mg/kg, blood CD4+ and CD8+ T cells had expanded clonally. CD8+ T cells averaged more expanded clones than CD4+.

TCRdb's copy holds only in-frame clones and misses some; the assay was immunoSEQ multiplex PCR. The sample includes about 40,000 clones, around nine tenths of them seen just once. This CDR3 is built from 16 residues. The germline gives CDR1 PRHDT, CDR2 FYEKMQ (reference sequence). With 3 bases removed from V and 5 bases from J, the gap between germline ends came to 19 bases. Sequenced here: CD4+ or CD8+ T cells sorted from blood, sampled in a trial of the OX40 agonist ivuxolimab. This sequence was found in an adult with an advanced solid tumor such as melanoma, head and neck, liver or kidney cancer. The rearrangement links TRBV13 to TRBJ1-1; maybe TRBD1 (5 bases). In nucleotides, the CDR3 is TGTGCCAGCAGCTTGGGGGGGGGACCTCCGTATACTGAAGCTTTCTTT. Amino acid sequence: CASSLGGGPPYTEAFF.